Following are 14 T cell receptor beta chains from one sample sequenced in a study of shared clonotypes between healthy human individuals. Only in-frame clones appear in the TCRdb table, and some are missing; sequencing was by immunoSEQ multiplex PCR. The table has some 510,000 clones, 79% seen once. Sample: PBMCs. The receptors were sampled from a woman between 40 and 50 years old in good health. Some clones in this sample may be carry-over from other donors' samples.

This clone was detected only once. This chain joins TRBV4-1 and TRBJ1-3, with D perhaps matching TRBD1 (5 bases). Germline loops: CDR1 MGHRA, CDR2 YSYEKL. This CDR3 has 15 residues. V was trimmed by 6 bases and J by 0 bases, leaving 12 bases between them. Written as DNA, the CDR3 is TGCGCCAGCAGGCAGTTTGGGGGCTCTGGAAACACCATATATTTT. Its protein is CASRQFGGSGNTIYF.

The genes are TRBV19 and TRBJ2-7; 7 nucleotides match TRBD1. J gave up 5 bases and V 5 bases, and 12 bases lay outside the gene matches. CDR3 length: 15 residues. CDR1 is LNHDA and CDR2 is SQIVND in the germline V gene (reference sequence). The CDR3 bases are TGTGCCAGTAGTGAGCGCCCGGGACAGAACAACGAGCAGTACTTC. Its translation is CASSERPGQNNEQYF.

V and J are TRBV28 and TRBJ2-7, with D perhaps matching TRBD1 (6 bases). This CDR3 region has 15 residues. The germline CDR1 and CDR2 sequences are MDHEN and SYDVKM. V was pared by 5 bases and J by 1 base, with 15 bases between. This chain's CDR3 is CASSLPGQGSYEQYF. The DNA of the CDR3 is TGTGCCAGCAGTCTGCCAGGGCAGGGGTCCTACGAGCAGTACTTC.

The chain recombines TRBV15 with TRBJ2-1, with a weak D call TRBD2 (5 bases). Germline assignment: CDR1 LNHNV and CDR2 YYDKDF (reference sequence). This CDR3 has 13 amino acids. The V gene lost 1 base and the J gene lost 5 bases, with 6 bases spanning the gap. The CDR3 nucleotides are TGTGCCACCAGCAGAGGAGGGAACAATGAGCAGTTCTTC. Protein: CATSRGGNNEQFF.

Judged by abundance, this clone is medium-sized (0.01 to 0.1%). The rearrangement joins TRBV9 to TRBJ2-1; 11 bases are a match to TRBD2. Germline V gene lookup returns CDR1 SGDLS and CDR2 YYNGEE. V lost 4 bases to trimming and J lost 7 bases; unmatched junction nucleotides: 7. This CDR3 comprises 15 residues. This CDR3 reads CASSPRLAGLNEQFF. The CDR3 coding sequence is TGTGCCAGCAGCCCCCGACTAGCGGGACTGAATGAGCAGTTCTTC.

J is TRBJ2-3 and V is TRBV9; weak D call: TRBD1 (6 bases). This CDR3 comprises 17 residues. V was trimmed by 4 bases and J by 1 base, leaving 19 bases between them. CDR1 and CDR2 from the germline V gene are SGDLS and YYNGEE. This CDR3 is CASSSHQGDIGTDTQYF. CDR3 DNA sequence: TGTGCCAGCAGCTCACACCAAGGGGACATTGGCACAGATACGCAGTATTTT.

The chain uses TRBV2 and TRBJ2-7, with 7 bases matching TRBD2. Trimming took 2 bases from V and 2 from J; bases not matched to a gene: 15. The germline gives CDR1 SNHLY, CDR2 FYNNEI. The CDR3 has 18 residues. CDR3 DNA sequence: TGTGCCAGCAGTGAAATTGGGGCCGTCTTGGCGGGAGCCTACGAGCAGTACTTC. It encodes CASSEIGAVLAGAYEQYF.

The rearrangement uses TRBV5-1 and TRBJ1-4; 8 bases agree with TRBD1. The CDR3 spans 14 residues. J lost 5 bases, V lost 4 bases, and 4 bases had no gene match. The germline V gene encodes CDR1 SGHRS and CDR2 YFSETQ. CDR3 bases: TGCGCCAGCAGCACGACAGGGGCCAATGAAAAACTGTTTTTT. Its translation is CASSTTGANEKLFF.

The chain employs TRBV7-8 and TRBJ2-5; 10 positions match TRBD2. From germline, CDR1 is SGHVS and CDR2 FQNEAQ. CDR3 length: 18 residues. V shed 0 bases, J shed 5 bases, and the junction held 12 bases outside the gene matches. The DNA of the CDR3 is TGTGCCAGCAGCTTAGCAACAGGGGCTAGCGGGAGTGGGGAGACCCAGTACTTC. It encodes CASSLATGASGSGETQYF.

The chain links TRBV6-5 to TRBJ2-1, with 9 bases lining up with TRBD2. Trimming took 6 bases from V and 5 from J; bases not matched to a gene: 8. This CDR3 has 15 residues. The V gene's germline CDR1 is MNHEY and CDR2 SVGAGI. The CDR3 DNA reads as TGTGCCAGCAGCCCCGGGACTAGCTCGAACAATGAGCAGTTCTTC. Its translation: CASSPGTSSNNEQFF.

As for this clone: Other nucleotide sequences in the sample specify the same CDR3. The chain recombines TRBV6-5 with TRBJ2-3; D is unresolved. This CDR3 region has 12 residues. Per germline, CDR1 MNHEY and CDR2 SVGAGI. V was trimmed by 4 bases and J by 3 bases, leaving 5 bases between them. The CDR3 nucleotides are TGTGCCAGCAGTTCGACTACAGATACGCAGTATTTT. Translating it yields CASSSTTDTQYF.

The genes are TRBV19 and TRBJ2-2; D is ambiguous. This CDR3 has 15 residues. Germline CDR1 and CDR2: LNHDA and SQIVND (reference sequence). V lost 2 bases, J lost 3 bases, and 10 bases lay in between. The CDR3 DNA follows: TGTGCCAGTAGTATAATTTCACAAGACACCGGGGAGCTGTTTTTT. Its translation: CASSIISQDTGELFF.

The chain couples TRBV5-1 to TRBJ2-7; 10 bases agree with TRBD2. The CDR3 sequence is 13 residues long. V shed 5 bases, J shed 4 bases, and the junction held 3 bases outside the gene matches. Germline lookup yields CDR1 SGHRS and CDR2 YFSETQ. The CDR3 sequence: CASSWTSGYEQYF. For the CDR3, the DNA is TGCGCCAGCAGTTGGACTAGCGGATACGAGCAGTACTTC.

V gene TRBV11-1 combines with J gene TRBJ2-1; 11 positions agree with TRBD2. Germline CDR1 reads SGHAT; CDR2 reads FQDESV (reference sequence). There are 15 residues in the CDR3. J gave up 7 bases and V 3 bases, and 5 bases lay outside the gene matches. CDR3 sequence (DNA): TGTGCCAGCAGCTTTAGCGGGAGGGCGGGAAATGAGCAGTTCTTC. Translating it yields CASSFSGRAGNEQFF.